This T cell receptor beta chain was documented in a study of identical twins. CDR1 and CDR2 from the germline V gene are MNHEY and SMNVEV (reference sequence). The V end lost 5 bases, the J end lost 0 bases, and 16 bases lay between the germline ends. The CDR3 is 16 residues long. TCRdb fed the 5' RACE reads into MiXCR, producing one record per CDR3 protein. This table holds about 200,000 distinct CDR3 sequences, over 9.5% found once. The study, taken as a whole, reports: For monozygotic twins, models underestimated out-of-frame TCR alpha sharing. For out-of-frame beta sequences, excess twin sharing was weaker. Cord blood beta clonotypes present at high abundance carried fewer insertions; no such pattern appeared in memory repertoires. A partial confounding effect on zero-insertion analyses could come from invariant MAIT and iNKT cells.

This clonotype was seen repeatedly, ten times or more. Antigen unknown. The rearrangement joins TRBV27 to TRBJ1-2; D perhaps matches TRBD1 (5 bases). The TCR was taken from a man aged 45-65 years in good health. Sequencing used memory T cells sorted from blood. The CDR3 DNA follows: TGTGCCAGCAGTCCGCTGGGGGGACCAGCTAACTATGGCTACACCTTC. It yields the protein CASSPLGGPANYGYTF.